Included here is one T cell receptor beta chain sequence, with context. What it binds is unknown. The sequenced template was cDNA made from the entire isolated RNA. Samples of naive, central memory and regulatory T cells yielded a mean of about 3.6 million reads. Assay: immunoSEQ multiplex PCR; the TCRdb copy retains only in-frame clones and omits some. Of around 41,000 clones in the sample, 66% are singletons; the top ten hold 1.5% to 2%. Populations isolated by sorting all had purity greater than 95%. This entry is derived from a study of beta chain features in type 1 diabetes. Regarding the study as a whole: Type 1 diabetes patients had moderately but significantly shorter TCRB CDR3s in all four CD4+ subsets. Equally in patients and controls, shorter templates might have been favored by PCR.

This receptor was taken from a man younger than 40 with type 1 diabetes. Some clones in this sample may be carry-over from other donors' samples. The sequenced sample consisted of Tregs from blood.

Written as DNA, the CDR3 is TGCGCCAGCAGCCACGACACCTCGTATGGCTACACCTTC. Its translation: CASSHDTSYGYTF. The rearrangement joins TRBV4-3 to TRBJ1-2; D remains unclear. Trimming cost V 3 bases and J 5 bases, with 10 bases left between them. CDR3 length: 13 amino acids. CDR1 is LGHNA, CDR2 YSLEER, per germline.